This record covers a single TCR beta chain. One end of the junction is discordant with germline, which a read error may explain. MiXCR was run by TCRdb on the PCR reads, yielding one entry per CDR3 protein. The sample holds over 13,000 distinct CDR3 sequences, roughly 60% seen once. This CDR3 is built from 15 residues. Germline lookup yields CDR1 MNHNS and CDR2 SASEGT. These data originate in a study of esophageal squamous cell carcinoma under preoperative chemotherapy. Documented time point: before preoperative PTX-NDP chemotherapy. This clonotype was sampled from a human donor with esophageal squamous cell carcinoma. The donor label of this sample is uncertain. The chain is built from TRBV6-1 and TRBJ2-6; TRBD2 is a possible D gene (5 bases). This material was acquired from a patient given preoperative chemotherapy. This CDR3 is CASSGLARRSYVQNF. CDR3 nucleotide sequence: TGTGCCAGCAGTGGTTTAGCGCGGCGGTCCTACGTGCAGAATTTC.